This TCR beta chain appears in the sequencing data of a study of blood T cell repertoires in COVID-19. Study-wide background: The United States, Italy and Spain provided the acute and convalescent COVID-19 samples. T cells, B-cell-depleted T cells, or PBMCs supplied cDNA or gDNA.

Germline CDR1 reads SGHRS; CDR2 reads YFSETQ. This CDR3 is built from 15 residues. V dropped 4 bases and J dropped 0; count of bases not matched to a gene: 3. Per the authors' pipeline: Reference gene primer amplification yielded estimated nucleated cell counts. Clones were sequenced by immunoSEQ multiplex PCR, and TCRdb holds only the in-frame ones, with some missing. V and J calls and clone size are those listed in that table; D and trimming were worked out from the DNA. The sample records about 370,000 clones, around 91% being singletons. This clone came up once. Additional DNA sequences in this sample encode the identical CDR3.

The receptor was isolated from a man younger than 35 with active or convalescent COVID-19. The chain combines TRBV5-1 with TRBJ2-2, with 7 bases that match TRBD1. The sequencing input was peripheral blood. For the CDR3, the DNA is TGCGCCAGCAGCCCGGGACAGCCGAACACCGGGGAGCTGTTTTTT. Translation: CASSPGQPNTGELFF.